The rows below give T cell receptor beta chains drawn from one sample of a study of CD8+ T cells in alopecia areata. Generated by immunoSEQ multiplex PCR, the TCRdb table keeps only in-frame clones and is missing some. The data hold hundreds of thousands of clones, with approximately 52% observed a single time. Sequencing used CD4+ T cells sorted from blood, obtained at week 0. These receptors were collected from a human donor with alopecia areata. Each CDR3 is given with its conserved first and last residue. D genes are given only for firm matches. Not every row has a clone size; where given, it reads once, few, many or a size class.

abundance	v_gene	d_gene	j_gene	CDR3nt	CDR3aa
NA	TRBV19	TRBD1	TRBJ1-2	TGTGCCAGTAGTGAACCCCGGACAGGGGTCTATGGCTACACCTTC	CASSEPRTGVYGYTF
NA	TRBV13	TRBD1	TRBJ1-2	TGTGCCAGCAGCCGGAACAGGGGAACCTTGGCCTATGGCTACACCTTC	CASSRNRGTLAYGYTF
once	TRBV6-1	NA	TRBJ2-1	TGTGCCAGCGCTCGGGTCGGGGAATCCCATGAGCAGTTCTTC	CASARVGESHEQFF
NA	TRBV11-2	NA	TRBJ2-7	TGTGCCAGCAGCTTACAACAGGGAGGACCCTACGAGCAGTACTTC	CASSLQQGGPYEQYF
NA	TRBV10-3	TRBD1	TRBJ1-2	TGTGCCATCAGCGGGACAGGGGATAACTATGGCTACACCTTC	CAISGTGDNYGYTF
NA	TRBV29-1	NA	TRBJ1-2	TGCAGCGGGCGGACAGAGAACTATGGCTACACCTTC	CSGRTENYGYTF
NA	TRBV20-1	TRBD1	TRBJ2-7	TGCAGTGCTCTCGGACAGGGGGAGCAGTACTTC	CSALGQGEQYF
NA	TRBV5-1	NA	TRBJ1-1	TGCGCCAGCAGTGCGGGACACCCGAACACTGAAGCTTTCTTT	CASSAGHPNTEAFF
once	TRBV4-2	NA	TRBJ2-3	TGTGCCAGCAGCCAAGAGGTGGGCACAGATACGCAGTATTTT	CASSQEVGTDTQYF
few	TRBV6-6	NA	TRBJ1-5	TGTGCCAGCGTGGATTTCGGCAATCAGCCCCAGCATTTT	CASVDFGNQPQHF
NA	TRBV27	NA	TRBJ1-4	TGTGCCAGCAGCCCTCTCGGCTGGGGGGCTAATGAAAAACTGTTTTTT	CASSPLGWGANEKLFF
NA	TRBV30	NA	TRBJ1-1	TGTGCCTGGAGTTACCGGGACCGAGGAGCGAGCACTGAAGCTTTCTTT	CAWSYRDRGASTEAFF
NA	TRBV7-9	TRBD1	TRBJ2-5	TGTGCCAGCAGCATGACAGGGGGCGCGGGGGAGACCCAGTACTTC	CASSMTGGAGETQYF
NA	TRBV15	TRBD1	TRBJ1-2	TGTGCCACCAGCAGAGTGGACAGGGGAGTTGGCTACACCTTC	CATSRVDRGVGYTF
few	TRBV7-2	TRBD1	TRBJ1-5	TGTGCCAGCAGCCTCGACAGGGGCGGCAATCAGCCCCAGCATTTT	CASSLDRGGNQPQHF
NA	TRBV4-1	NA	TRBJ2-1	TGCGCCAGCAGCCTCGGGACAGAGCAGTTCTTC	CASSLGTEQFF
NA	TRBV7-2	NA	TRBJ2-1	TGTGCCAGCAGCTCACGACTAGTCGGGTACAATGAGCAGTTCTTC	CASSSRLVGYNEQFF